This record concerns one T cell receptor beta chain sequence. What it recognizes is unknown. The data were produced by immunoSEQ multiplex PCR, yet TCRdb's version contains in-frame clones alone and is incomplete. The profile shows 55,000 to 65,000 clones, 87% of them singletons. Patients were excluded for autoimmune disease history or systemic immunosuppression. The sample belongs to a study of OX40 agonist ivuxolimab in advanced cancers. Notes on the study in general: CD4+ and CD8+ T cells in blood underwent clonal expansion by week 6 at 0.1 to 3.0 mg/kg. Some nonresponders also had low normalized T-cell clonal expansion.

The sample consisted of CD4+ or CD8+ T cells sorted from blood, taken in a trial of the OX40 agonist ivuxolimab. This sequence was found in an adult with an advanced solid tumor such as melanoma, head and neck, liver or kidney cancer.

The CDR3 region is CAWSDLRSGNTIYF. Written as DNA, the CDR3 is TGTGCCTGGAGTGATTTAAGGTCTGGAAACACCATATATTTT. The chain couples TRBV30 to TRBJ1-3; D uncertain. Germline loops: CDR1 GTSNPN, CDR2 SVGIG (reference sequence). Trimming cost V 1 base and J 1 base, with 8 bases left between them. The CDR3 totals 14 residues.